A single TCR beta chain is shown here with its context. Original handling: The authors estimated nucleated cell counts from reference gene primer amplification. Profiled with immunoSEQ multiplex PCR; TCRdb holds only in-frame clones, not every one. That table gives V, J and clone size, and the DNA gave D and trimming. The table has a few hundred thousand clones, 80% to 90% seen once. Assignments of participants to cohorts depended upon their own reported clinical history. The data were obtained in a study of blood T cell repertoires in COVID-19. The wider study: Samples taken during acute and convalescent COVID-19 were collected in the United States, Italy and Spain. From T cells, B-cell-depleted T cells, or PBMCs came the material, which was cDNA or gDNA.

Germline-derived CDR1 and CDR2 are MNHEY and SVGEGT. V was clipped by 5 bases and J by 6 bases; unmatched bases: 2. The CDR3 consists of 14 residues. Source material: PBMCs or T cells enriched from blood (not recorded which). The chain recombines TRBV6-2 or TRBV6-3 with TRBJ2-2; 11 positions match TRBD1. The origin of this receptor is a man in his thirties or forties who had recovered from COVID-19. The CDR3 DNA follows: TGTGCCAGCAGTGGGACAGGGGGGGCCGGGGAGCTGTTTTTT. The encoded protein is CASSGTGGAGELFF.